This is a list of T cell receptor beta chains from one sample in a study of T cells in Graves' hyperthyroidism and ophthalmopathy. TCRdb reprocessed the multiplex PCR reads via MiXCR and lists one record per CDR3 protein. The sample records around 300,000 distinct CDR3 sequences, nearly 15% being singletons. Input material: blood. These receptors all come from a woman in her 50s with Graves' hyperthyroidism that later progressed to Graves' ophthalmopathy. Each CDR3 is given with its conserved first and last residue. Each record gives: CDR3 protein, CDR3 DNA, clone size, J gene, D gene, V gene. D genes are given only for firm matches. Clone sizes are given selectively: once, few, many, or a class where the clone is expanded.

CDR3 protein: CASSWLADEQYF; CDR3 DNA: TGTGCCAGCAGTTGGCTAGCGGACGAGCAGTACTTC; clone size: many; J gene: TRBJ2-7; D gene: TRBD2; V gene: TRBV6-1
CDR3 protein: CARQEFSGEKLFF; CDR3 DNA: TGTGCCCGCCAAGAGTTTTCGGGGGAAAAACTGTTTTTT; clone size: many; J gene: TRBJ1-4; D gene: .; V gene: TRBV30
CDR3 protein: CSATTSGDSTGELFF; CDR3 DNA: TGCAGTGCAACCACTAGCGGGGATAGCACCGGGGAGCTGTTTTTT; clone size: many; J gene: TRBJ2-2; D gene: TRBD2; V gene: TRBV20-1
CDR3 protein: CASSLSQKYEQYF; CDR3 DNA: TGTGCCAGCAGCTTGTCGCAGAAATACGAGCAGTACTTC; clone size: .; J gene: TRBJ2-7; D gene: .; V gene: TRBV7-9
CDR3 protein: CASSSRGGSTSYEQYF; CDR3 DNA: TGTGCCAGCAGCTCCCGGGGGGGTAGTACGTCCTACGAGCAGTACTTC; clone size: many; J gene: TRBJ2-7; D gene: TRBD2; V gene: TRBV28
CDR3 protein: CASSPDRENTEAFF; CDR3 DNA: TGTGCCAGCAGTCCCGACAGGGAGAACACTGAAGCTTTCTTT; clone size: many; J gene: TRBJ1-1; D gene: TRBD1; V gene: TRBV2
CDR3 protein: CASSVEAQPSYEQYF; CDR3 DNA: TGTGCCAGCAGCGTAGAAGCGCAGCCCTCCTACGAGCAGTACTTC; clone size: .; J gene: TRBJ2-7; D gene: .; V gene: TRBV9
CDR3 protein: CASSYGPPAKNIQYF; CDR3 DNA: TGCGCCAGCAGCTACGGGCCCCCCGCCAAAAACATTCAGTACTTC; clone size: many; J gene: TRBJ2-4; D gene: .; V gene: TRBV5-1
CDR3 protein: CSAPRLAGVQDTQYF; CDR3 DNA: TGCAGTGCTCCTAGACTAGCGGGAGTTCAGGATACGCAGTATTTT; clone size: .; J gene: TRBJ2-3; D gene: TRBD2; V gene: TRBV20-1
CDR3 protein: CASSSRDREINSPLHF; CDR3 DNA: TGTGCCAGCAGTTCCCGGGACAGGGAAATTAATTCACCCCTCCACTTT; clone size: many; J gene: TRBJ1-6; D gene: TRBD1; V gene: TRBV12-3/TRBV12-4
CDR3 protein: CATLSSPGRTSYEQYF; CDR3 DNA: TGCGCCACCCTATCTAGCCCCGGGAGGACCTCCTACGAGCAGTACTTC; clone size: .; J gene: TRBJ2-7; D gene: TRBD2; V gene: TRBV10-1
CDR3 protein: CASSFWDRASYEQYF; CDR3 DNA: TGTGCCAGCAGTTTCTGGGACAGGGCCTCTTACGAGCAGTACTTC; clone size: many; J gene: TRBJ2-7; D gene: TRBD1; V gene: TRBV27
CDR3 protein: CATQMEGRATGELFF; CDR3 DNA: TGCGCCACCCAAATGGAGGGGAGAGCTACCGGGGAGCTGTTTTTT; clone size: .; J gene: TRBJ2-2; D gene: .; V gene: TRBV5-1
CDR3 protein: CASSVPGQPVGAEAFF; CDR3 DNA: TGTGCCAGCAGCGTCCCCGGTCAACCCGTGGGCGCTGAAGCTTTCTTT; clone size: many; J gene: TRBJ1-1; D gene: .; V gene: TRBV11-2
CDR3 protein: CASNPLRHQPQHF; CDR3 DNA: TGTGCCAGCAACCCCCTACGGCATCAGCCCCAGCATTTT; clone size: many; J gene: TRBJ1-5; D gene: .; V gene: TRBV28
CDR3 protein: CAWSFGQVVNTQYF; CDR3 DNA: TGTGCCTGGAGTTTTGGACAGGTCGTGAATACGCAGTATTTT; clone size: few; J gene: TRBJ2-3; D gene: TRBD1; V gene: TRBV30
CDR3 protein: CASSLRRRGLDYEQYF; CDR3 DNA: TGTGCCAGCAGCCTCCGCAGGAGGGGACTAGATTACGAGCAGTACTTC; clone size: many; J gene: TRBJ2-7; D gene: TRBD2; V gene: TRBV3-1
CDR3 protein: CSAREDAEAFF; CDR3 DNA: TGCAGTGCTAGAGAGGATGCTGAAGCTTTCTTT; clone size: many; J gene: TRBJ1-1; D gene: .; V gene: TRBV20-1
CDR3 protein: CASSTPGLSFAF; CDR3 DNA: TGTGCCAGCAGCACGCCGGGACTCTCCTTCGCCTTC; clone size: .; J gene: TRBJ2-7; D gene: .; V gene: TRBV28
CDR3 protein: CASTTEGPGELFF; CDR3 DNA: TGTGCCAGCACAACGGAGGGACCCGGGGAGCTGTTTTTT; clone size: few; J gene: TRBJ2-2; D gene: .; V gene: TRBV6-1